This TCR beta chain was captured in a study of cytomegalovirus exposure and HLA in healthy donors. Overall study: As released early, the data held roughly 85 million unique TCRs from HLA-typed donors.

The PCR employed 60 Vbeta primers together with 13 Jbeta primers. Clones were sequenced by immunoSEQ multiplex PCR, and TCRdb holds only the in-frame ones, with some missing. This sample has about 160,000 clones, with over 80% found just once. This clone turned up a few times. At the DNA level, this CDR3 is encoded by other sequences in the same sample as well. The CDR3 sequence is 13 residues long. Trimming pared 8 bases from V and 7 bases from J, leaving 14 bases between. Germline V gene sequence: CDR1 MNHNS, CDR2 SASEGT. The chain is built from TRBV6-1 and TRBJ1-4, with a possible D match to TRBD1 (5 bases). This sequence was found in a woman aged 18 to 35 in good health and CMV-seronegative. Sequencing was performed on PBMCs. The chain's CDR3 is CASRGSGGEKLFF. Here the CDR3 DNA reads TGTGCCAGCCGGGGCAGCGGGGGTGAAAAACTGTTTTTT.